The sequence of this T cell receptor (beta chain) was determined in a study of patients and donors after allogeneic stem cell transplantation. The ends were cut back, 4 bases at V and 7 bases at J, with 13 bases in the middle. This CDR3 has 14 residues. Germline CDR1 MNHNS, CDR2 SASEGT. Using its own MiXCR run on the RT-PCR reads, TCRdb lists one record per CDR3 protein. The profile shows about 960,000 distinct CDR3 sequences, around 17% of them singletons. V gene TRBV6-1 combines with J gene TRBJ2-2, with D tentatively TRBD1 or TRBD2 (5 bases each). This clonotype originated in a human donor who was either an allogeneic HSCT recipient or a stem cell or donor lymphocyte infusion donor (not recorded which). It is not recorded whose cells these are; they may come from a transplant donor. The material sequenced was blood, either unsorted or a sorted T cell fraction (not recorded which). CDR3 bases: TGTGCCAGCAGTGTCGGTTGGGACGGCGGGGAGCTGTTTTTT. Its protein product is CASSVGWDGGELFF.